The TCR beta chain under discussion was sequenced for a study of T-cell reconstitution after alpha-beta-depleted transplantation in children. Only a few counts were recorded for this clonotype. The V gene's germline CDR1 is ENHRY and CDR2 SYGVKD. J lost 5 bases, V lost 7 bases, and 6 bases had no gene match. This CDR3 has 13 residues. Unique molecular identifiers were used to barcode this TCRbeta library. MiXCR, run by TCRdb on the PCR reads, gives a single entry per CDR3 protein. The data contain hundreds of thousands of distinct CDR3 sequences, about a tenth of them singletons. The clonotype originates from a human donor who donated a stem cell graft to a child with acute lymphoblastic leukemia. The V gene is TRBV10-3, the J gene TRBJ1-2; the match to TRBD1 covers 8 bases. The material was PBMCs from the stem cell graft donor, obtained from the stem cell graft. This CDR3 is CAITPTGEYGYTF. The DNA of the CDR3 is TGTGCCATCACTCCGACAGGGGAATATGGCTACACCTTC.